This T cell receptor beta chain was found in a study of cytomegalovirus exposure and HLA in healthy donors. PCR used 60 Vbeta primers and 13 Jbeta primers. Using immunoSEQ multiplex PCR, the repertoire was profiled, and TCRdb retains in-frame clones only, with some absent. The table shows about 100,000 clones, with over 65% occurring only once. CDR1 and CDR2 from the germline V gene are SGHKS and YYEKEE (reference sequence). Trimming at V came to 4 bases and at J to 7 bases, leaving 8 bases not matched to a gene. The CDR3 sequence is 16 residues long. The source material was PBMCs. The rearrangement joins TRBV5-5 to TRBJ1-6; TRBD1 matches at 10 bases. The source of this sequence is a woman aged 40 to 55 in good health and CMV-seropositive. CDR3 DNA sequence: TGTGCCAGCAGCCAGCGACAGGGGGCATGGAATTCACCCCTCCACTTT. Its translation is CASSQRQGAWNSPLHF.